This TCR beta chain is from a study of T cells in Graves' hyperthyroidism and ophthalmopathy. General study points: Ophthalmopathy was predicted by the model a median of approximately 6 months ahead of onset. Ophthalmopathy stood apart from stable hyperthyroidism in a 13 V-J model.

Hyperthyroidism, newly diagnosed and lasting under 2 months, affected patients aged 18 to 65. Germline V gene data show CDR1 as SGHVS and CDR2 as FNYEAQ. The CDR3 consists of 15 residues. Trimming shortened V by 5 bases and J by 1 base, and 14 bases separated the two germline ends. TCR beta CDR3 sequences were amplified from RNA transcripts. When the TCR CDR3 underwent first-round RT-PCR, the HTBI primer set was used. From the multiplex PCR reads, TCRdb called clonotypes with MiXCR, one entry per CDR3 protein. The profile shows over 700,000 distinct CDR3 sequences, around 39% of them singletons. At least ten counts were recorded for this clonotype. Its antigen is unidentified.

Sequencing used blood. This chain uses TRBV7-6 with TRBJ2-5; the D call may be TRBD1 or TRBD2 (5 bases each). The TCR sequence derives from a young man with Graves' hyperthyroidism. The CDR3 bases are TGTGCCAGCAGCCGAACGGGACGGCTCCAAGAGACCCAGTACTTC. Its translation is CASSRTGRLQETQYF.